This is a list of T cell receptor beta chains from one sample in a study of blood T cell repertoires in COVID-19. The method was immunoSEQ multiplex PCR; TCRdb's version includes in-frame clones alone and lacks a portion of them. The sample has approximately 230,000 clones, about 89% seen once. Material: PBMCs or T cells enriched from blood (not recorded which). These receptors were obtained from a woman aged 25-40 years who had recovered from COVID-19. CDR3s include the opening cysteine and the closing phenylalanine or tryptophan. A D gene is named only where the DNA matches it firmly. Expanded clones get a size class; other rows say once, few or many, or leave the size out.

clone size	V gene	D gene	J gene	CDR3 DNA	CDR3 protein
-	TRBV3-1/TRBV3-2	-	TRBJ2-3	TGTGCCAGCAGCCATGCTAGAACGCAGTATTTT	CASSHARTQYF
-	TRBV5-1	TRBD1	TRBJ2-5	TGCGCCAGCAGCTCAAACCCCGGGACAGGGAGTTACGGGGAGACCCAGTACTTC	CASSSNPGTGSYGETQYF
-	TRBV27	-	TRBJ1-1	TGTGCCAGCAGTCCCCGGGGAGCGGGGGAAGCTTTCTTT	CASSPRGAGEAFF
-	TRBV7-2	TRBD1	TRBJ1-6	TGTGCCAGCAGCCCCGACAGGGTTAATTCACCCCTCCACTTT	CASSPDRVNSPLHF
-	TRBV7-2	-	TRBJ1-5	TGTGCCAGCAGCTTAGTTTCAGGGACTATAAGCAATCAGCCCCAGCATTTT	CASSLVSGTISNQPQHF
-	TRBV7-2	-	TRBJ1-5	TGTGCCAGCAGCTACGGGACACTTAGCAATCAGCCCCAGCATTTT	CASSYGTLSNQPQHF
-	TRBV7-2	-	TRBJ1-2	TGTGCCAGCAGCCGGCCGGGGGTTAGGTATGGCTACACCTTC	CASSRPGVRYGYTF
-	TRBV10-3	-	TRBJ2-2	TGTGCCATCACTACACAGGTGGACACCGGGGAGCTGTTTTTT	CAITTQVDTGELFF
-	TRBV6-2/TRBV6-3	TRBD1	TRBJ1-2	TGTGCCAGCAGTTACCAATGGACAGGGGATGGCTACACCTTC	CASSYQWTGDGYTF
once	TRBV28	TRBD2	TRBJ2-7	TGTGCCAGCAGTTTAGTCCCGGGGGGAGCCGGAAACGAGCAGTACTTC	CASSLVPGGAGNEQYF
once	TRBV2	TRBD1	TRBJ2-7	TGTGCCAGCAGTGCCCGGACAGGGAGGTTTTACGAGCAGTACTTC	CASSARTGRFYEQYF
-	TRBV28	-	TRBJ1-4	TGTGCCAGCAGTCTTCCACCGGGAAATGAAAAACTGTTTTTT	CASSLPPGNEKLFF
-	TRBV5-5	-	TRBJ1-4	TGTGCCAGCAGCTTGGTTATACAGGGCGTTAATGAAAAACTGTTTTTT	CASSLVIQGVNEKLFF
-	TRBV4-2	TRBD2	TRBJ2-2	TGTGCCAGCAGCCAACCAATAGCGGGAGAAGCCGGGGAGCTGTTTTTT	CASSQPIAGEAGELFF
-	TRBV30	TRBD1	TRBJ2-2	TGTGCCTGGAATAAGGGACAGGGGGACACCGGGGAGCTGTTTTTT	CAWNKGQGDTGELFF
-	TRBV19	TRBD2	TRBJ2-7	TGTGCCAGTAGTCCCTGGGCTAGCGGGTCATACGAGCAGTACTTC	CASSPWASGSYEQYF
few	TRBV25-1	TRBD1	TRBJ1-5	TGTGCCAGCAGTCCGGGACAGGGGTACAATCAGCCCCAGCATTTT	CASSPGQGYNQPQHF
-	TRBV5-8	-	TRBJ1-1	TGTGCCAGCACCCATCATCTGAACACTGAAGCTTTCTTT	CASTHHLNTEAFF
-	TRBV5-1	TRBD2	TRBJ2-1	TGCGCCAGCAGCCTTCCCCTCCTGACAGGGAGCGGGAGGTGGTTCTTC	CASSLPLLTGSGRWFF
-	TRBV14	-	TRBJ1-1	TGTGCCAGCAGCCAAGATTTTATGGAGACTGAAGCTTTCTTT	CASSQDFMETEAFF
-	TRBV12-3/TRBV12-4	TRBD1	TRBJ1-2	TGTGCCAGCACCAGACAGGGGAACTATGGCTACACCTTC	CASTRQGNYGYTF
once	TRBV11-2	TRBD2	TRBJ2-5	TGTGCCAGCAGCTGGGGTAGCGGGAGAGCTCAAGAGACCCAGTACTTC	CASSWGSGRAQETQYF
once	TRBV6-5	TRBD1	TRBJ2-2	TGTGCCAGCAGTTGGGGACAGCGGACCGGGGAGCTGTTTTTT	CASSWGQRTGELFF
-	TRBV7-2	-	TRBJ2-7	TGTGCCAGCAGCCTACGGGACACTCCGGAGATATACGAGCAGTACTTC	CASSLRDTPEIYEQYF
-	TRBV7-2	TRBD2	TRBJ2-3	TGTGCCAGCAGCTTAGGGTTAGCGGGAGTCTTGGATACGCAGTATTTT	CASSLGLAGVLDTQYF
-	TRBV5-1	-	TRBJ1-1	TGCGCCAGCAGCTTCATGGGAGACATGAACACTGAAGCTTTCTTT	CASSFMGDMNTEAFF
-	TRBV4-1	TRBD2	TRBJ2-7	TGCGCCAGCAGCCAAGAGAGGACTAGCGGGAGCTACGAGCAGTACTTC	CASSQERTSGSYEQYF
-	TRBV28	-	TRBJ1-1	TGTGCCAGCAGTTTATGGGGGGGGCCTGAAGCTTTCTTT	CASSLWGGPEAFF
-	TRBV28	-	TRBJ1-1	TGTGCCAGCAGTTGGACAGCCTCCATGAACACTGAAGCTTTCTTT	CASSWTASMNTEAFF
-	TRBV28	-	TRBJ2-2	TGTGCCAGCAGTTTACCACAGAACACCGGGGAGCTGTTTTTT	CASSLPQNTGELFF
-	TRBV27	TRBD2	TRBJ2-3	TGTGCCAGCAGTCCACGACCACCGGGACTAGCGGGAGTTCACGATACGCAGTATTTT	CASSPRPPGLAGVHDTQYF
once	TRBV7-2	-	TRBJ2-7	TGTGCCAGCAGCATCGAACAGGGACCCGCCTACGAGCAGTACTTC	CASSIEQGPAYEQYF
-	TRBV9	-	TRBJ1-1	TGTGCCAGCAGTCACAGTCCGGGGGGTAACACTGAAGCTTTCTTT	CASSHSPGGNTEAFF
-	TRBV29-1	TRBD1	TRBJ1-1	TGCAGCGGCGTGACAGGGGGCGGCACTGAAGCTTTCTTT	CSGVTGGGTEAFF
-	TRBV7-9	TRBD1	TRBJ1-3	TGTGCCAGCAGCTTCAGGGGGCGGAATGGAAACACCATATATTTT	CASSFRGRNGNTIYF
-	TRBV24-1	TRBD1	TRBJ2-1	TGTGCCACGAACGGTGGACAGGGCTCCTACAATGAGCAGTTCTTC	CATNGGQGSYNEQFF
-	TRBV7-2	-	TRBJ2-1	TGTGCCAGCAGCTTAGGGTCCGGGAACTACAATGAGCAGTTCTTC	CASSLGSGNYNEQFF
-	TRBV7-2	TRBD1	TRBJ2-7	TGTGCCAGCAGGTCAGGGGGCTACGAGCAGTACTTC	CASRSGGYEQYF
-	TRBV4-2	TRBD1	TRBJ2-7	TGTGCCAGCAGCCAAACCGCCGGGACAGGGACCATCTACGAGCAGTACTTC	CASSQTAGTGTIYEQYF
-	TRBV2	-	TRBJ1-5	TGTGCCAGCAGTGAAGCGCCAGGGCGAAATCAGCCCCAGCATTTT	CASSEAPGRNQPQHF
-	TRBV29-1	TRBD2	TRBJ2-1	TGCAGCGTCAGCGGGAGTGGTAATGAGCAGTTCTTC	CSVSGSGNEQFF
-	TRBV11-2	TRBD2	TRBJ2-3	TGTGCCAGCAGCTTAATGTTAGCGGGAGGGATCACAGATACGCAGTATTTT	CASSLMLAGGITDTQYF
-	TRBV12-3/TRBV12-4	-	TRBJ1-1	TGTGCCAGCAGTTTAAGGAGACAGGTTGAAGCTTTCTTT	CASSLRRQVEAFF
-	TRBV7-7	TRBD2	TRBJ2-5	TGTGCTAGCAGCAGAGGACTAGCGGATAGGGAGACCCAGTACTTC	CASSRGLADRETQYF
-	TRBV19	-	TRBJ2-5	TGTGCCAGTAGTATACACCCCCGGGGTACGGAGACCCAGTACTTC	CASSIHPRGTETQYF
once	TRBV1	-	TRBJ2-1	TGCACCAGCAGCCAAGACGTTGGCGGGATGGGCGATGAGCAGTTCTTC	CTSSQDVGGMGDEQFF
-	TRBV9	TRBD1	TRBJ1-5	TGTGCCAGCAGCGAGGGACAGAATAGCAATCAGCCCCAGCATTTT	CASSEGQNSNQPQHF
few	TRBV7-6	-	TRBJ1-5	TGTGCCAGCAGCTTAGTAGCGGGGCTCGGCAATCAGCCCCAGCATTTT	CASSLVAGLGNQPQHF
-	TRBV3-1/TRBV3-2	TRBD2	TRBJ2-5	TGTGCCAGCAGCCTAGCGGGAGATGGGGAGACCCAGTACTTC	CASSLAGDGETQYF
-	TRBV3-1/TRBV3-2	-	TRBJ1-3	TGTGCCAGCAGCCCCGACAGGTCCTACTCTGGAAACACCATATATTTT	CASSPDRSYSGNTIYF
once	TRBV11-2	-	TRBJ2-5	TGTGCCAGCAGCGGGTTGCGTCCAGGCCTACAAGAGACCCAGTACTTC	CASSGLRPGLQETQYF
once	TRBV7-2	-	TRBJ1-1	TGTGCCAGCAGCTTGAACAGGGAAACCACTGAAGCTTTCTTT	CASSLNRETTEAFF
few	TRBV10-3	-	TRBJ1-2	TGTGCCATCAGTGATGGCATTAACTATGGCTACACCTTC	CAISDGINYGYTF